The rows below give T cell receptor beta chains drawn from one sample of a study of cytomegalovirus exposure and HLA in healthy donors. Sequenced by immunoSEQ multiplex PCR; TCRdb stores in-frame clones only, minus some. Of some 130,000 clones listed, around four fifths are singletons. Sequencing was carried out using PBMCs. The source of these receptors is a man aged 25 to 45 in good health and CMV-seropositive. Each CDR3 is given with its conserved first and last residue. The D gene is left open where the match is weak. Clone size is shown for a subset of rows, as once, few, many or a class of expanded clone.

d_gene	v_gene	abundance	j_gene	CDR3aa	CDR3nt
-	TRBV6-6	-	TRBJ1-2	CASSYSGRRGYTF	TGTGCCAGCAGTTACTCGGGTCGGAGGGGCTACACCTTC
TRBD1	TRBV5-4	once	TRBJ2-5	CASSSRQGDETQYF	TGTGCCAGCAGCTCGAGACAGGGAGACGAGACCCAGTACTTC
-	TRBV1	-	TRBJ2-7	CTSSLGGEVRLYF	TGCACCAGCTCCCTAGGGGGGGAGGTCAGGTTGTACTTC
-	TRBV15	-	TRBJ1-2	CATSQSNYGYTF	TGTGCCACCAGTCAATCCAACTATGGCTACACCTTC
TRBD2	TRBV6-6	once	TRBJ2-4	CASSYGGEGAKNIQYF	TGTGCCAGCAGTTACGGGGGGGAAGGGGCCAAAAACATTCAGTACTTC
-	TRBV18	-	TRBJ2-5	CASSPLGRETQYF	TGTGCCAGCTCACCCCTCGGTCGAGAGACCCAGTACTTC
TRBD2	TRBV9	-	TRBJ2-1	CASSVLAGVRNEQFF	TGTGCCAGCAGCGTACTAGCGGGAGTAAGGAATGAGCAGTTCTTC
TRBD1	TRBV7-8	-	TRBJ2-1	CASSLDGTAYNEQFF	TGTGCCAGCAGCTTAGATGGGACAGCCTACAATGAGCAGTTCTTC
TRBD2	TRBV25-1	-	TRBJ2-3	CASSEAGGATDTQYF	TGTGCCAGCAGTGAAGCGGGGGGGGCGACAGATACGCAGTATTTT
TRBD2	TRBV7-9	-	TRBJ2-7	CASSTGTSGRGEQYF	TGTGCCAGCAGCACGGGGACTAGCGGGAGAGGAGAGCAGTACTTC
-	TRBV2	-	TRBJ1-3	CASSLYSGNTIYF	TGTGCCAGCAGTTTATACTCTGGAAACACCATATATTTT
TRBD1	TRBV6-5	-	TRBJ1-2	CASSFIRDSGGYTF	TGTGCCAGCAGTTTTATCCGGGACAGCGGTGGCTACACCTTC
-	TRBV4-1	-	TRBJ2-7	CASSQGFGQSYEQYF	TGCGCCAGCAGCCAAGGATTTGGACAGTCCTACGAGCAGTACTTC
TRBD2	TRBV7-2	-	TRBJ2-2	CASSPRTSGRTGELFF	TGTGCCAGCAGCCCACGGACTAGCGGGAGAACCGGGGAGCTGTTTTTT
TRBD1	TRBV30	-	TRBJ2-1	CAWSVRQGVGNEQFF	TGTGCCTGGAGTGTCCGACAGGGGGTGGGCAATGAGCAGTTCTTC
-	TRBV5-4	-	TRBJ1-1	CASSPGVMNTEAFF	TGTGCCAGCAGTCCCGGGGTCATGAACACTGAAGCTTTCTTT
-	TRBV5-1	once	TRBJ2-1	CASSPRGWNEQFF	TGCGCCAGCAGCCCTCGGGGTTGGAATGAGCAGTTCTTC
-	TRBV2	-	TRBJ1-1	CASMGSGAARAFF	TGTGCCAGCATGGGGTCAGGGGCCGCTCGGGCTTTCTTT
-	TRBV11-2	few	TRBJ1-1	CASSSRGNTEAFF	TGTGCCAGCAGCTCCAGGGGGAACACTGAAGCTTTCTTT
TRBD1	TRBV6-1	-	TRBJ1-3	CASTLTGGYGNTIYF	TGTGCCAGCACATTAACAGGGGGCTATGGAAACACCATATATTTT
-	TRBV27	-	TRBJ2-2	CASSLATGELFF	TGTGCCAGCAGTTTAGCGACCGGGGAGCTGTTTTTT
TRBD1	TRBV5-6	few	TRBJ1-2	CASSGIDRGRYGYTF	TGTGCCAGCAGCGGAATAGACAGGGGAAGGTATGGCTACACCTTC
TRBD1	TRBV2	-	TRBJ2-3	CASRGGQGTTDTQYF	TGTGCCAGCAGGGGTGGACAGGGTACCACAGATACGCAGTATTTT
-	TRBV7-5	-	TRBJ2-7	CVRSFGGLEFYEQYF	TGTGTCAGAAGCTTTGGGGGACTAGAATTCTACGAGCAGTACTTC
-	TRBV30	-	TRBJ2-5	CAWSDGQTKTQYF	TGTGCCTGGAGTGACGGACAAACAAAGACCCAGTACTTC
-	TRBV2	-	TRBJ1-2	CASSEWAYRPTF	TGTGCCAGCAGTGAATGGGCTTACCGCCCGACCTTC